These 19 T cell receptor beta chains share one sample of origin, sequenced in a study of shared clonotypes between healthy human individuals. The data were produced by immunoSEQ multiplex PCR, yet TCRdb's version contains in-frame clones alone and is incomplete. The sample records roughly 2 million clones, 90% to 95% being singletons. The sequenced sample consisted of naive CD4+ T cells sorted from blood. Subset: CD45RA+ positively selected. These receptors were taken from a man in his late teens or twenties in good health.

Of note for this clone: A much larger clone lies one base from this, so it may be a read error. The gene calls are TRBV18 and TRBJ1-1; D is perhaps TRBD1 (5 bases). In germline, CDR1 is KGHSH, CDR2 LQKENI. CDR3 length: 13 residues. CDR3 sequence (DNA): TGTGCCAGCTCCACGGACACGAACACTGAAGCTTCCTTT. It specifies CASSTDTNTEASF.

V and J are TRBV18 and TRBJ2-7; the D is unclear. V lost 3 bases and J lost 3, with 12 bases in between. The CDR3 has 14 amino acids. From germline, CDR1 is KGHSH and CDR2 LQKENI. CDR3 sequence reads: CASSPEAQLYEQYF. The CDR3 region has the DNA TGTGCCAGCTCACCCGAGGCCCAGCTCTACGAGCAGTACTTC.

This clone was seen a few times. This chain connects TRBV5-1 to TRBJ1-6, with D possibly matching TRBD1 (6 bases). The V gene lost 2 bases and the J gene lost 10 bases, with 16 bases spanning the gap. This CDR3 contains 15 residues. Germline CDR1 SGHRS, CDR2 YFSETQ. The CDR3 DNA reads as TGCGCCAGCAGCTTAATAGCAGGGGTACGATCACCCCTCCACTTT. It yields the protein CASSLIAGVRSPLHF.

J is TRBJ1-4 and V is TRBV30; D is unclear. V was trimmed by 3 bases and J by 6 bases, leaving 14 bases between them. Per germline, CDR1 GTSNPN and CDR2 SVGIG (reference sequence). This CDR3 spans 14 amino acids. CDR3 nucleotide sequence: TGTGCCTGGAGGAACACAGAGCGAGATGAAAAACTGTTTTTT. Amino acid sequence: CAWRNTERDEKLFF. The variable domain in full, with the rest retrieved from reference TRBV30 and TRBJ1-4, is SQTIHQWPATLVQPVGSPLSLECTVEGTSNPNLYWYRQAAGRGLQLLFYSVGIGQISSEVPQNLSASRPQDRQFILSSKKLLLSDSGFYLCAWRNTERDEKLFFGSGTQLSVL.

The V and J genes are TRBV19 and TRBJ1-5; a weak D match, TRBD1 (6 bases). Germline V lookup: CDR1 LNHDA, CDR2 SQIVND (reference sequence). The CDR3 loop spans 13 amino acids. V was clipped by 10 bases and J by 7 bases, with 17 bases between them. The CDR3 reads CATTTGKQQPQHF. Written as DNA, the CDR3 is TGTGCCACCACCACAGGGAAGCAGCAGCCCCAGCATTTT.

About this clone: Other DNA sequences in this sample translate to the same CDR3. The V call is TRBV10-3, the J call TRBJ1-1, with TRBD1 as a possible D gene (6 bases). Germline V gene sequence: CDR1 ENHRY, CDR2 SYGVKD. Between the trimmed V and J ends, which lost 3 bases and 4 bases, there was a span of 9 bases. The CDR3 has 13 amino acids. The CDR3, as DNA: TGTGCCATCAGTGATGGGGGGGCCACTGAAGCTTTCTTT. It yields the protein CAISDGGATEAFF.

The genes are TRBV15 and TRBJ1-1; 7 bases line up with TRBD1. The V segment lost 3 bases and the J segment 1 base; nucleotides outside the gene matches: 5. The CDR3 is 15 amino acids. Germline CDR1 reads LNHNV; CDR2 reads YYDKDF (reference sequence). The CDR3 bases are TGTGCCACCAGCAGCCTGGGACAGCCGAACACTGAAGCTTTCTTT. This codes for CATSSLGQPNTEAFF. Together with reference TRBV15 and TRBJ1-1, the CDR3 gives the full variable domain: DAMVIQNPRYQVTQFGKPVTLSCSQTLNHNVMYWYQQKSSQAPKLLFHYYDKDFNNEADTPDNFQSRRPNTSFCFLDIRSPGLGDTAMYLCATSSLGQPNTEAFFGQGTRLTVV.

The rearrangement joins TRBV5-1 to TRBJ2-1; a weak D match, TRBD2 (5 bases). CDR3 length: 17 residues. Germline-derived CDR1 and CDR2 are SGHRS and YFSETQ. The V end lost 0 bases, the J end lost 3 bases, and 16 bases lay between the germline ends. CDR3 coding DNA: TGCGCCAGCAGCTTGGATGCGGGCCGTAGGAACTACAATGAGCAGTTCTTC. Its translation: CASSLDAGRRNYNEQFF.

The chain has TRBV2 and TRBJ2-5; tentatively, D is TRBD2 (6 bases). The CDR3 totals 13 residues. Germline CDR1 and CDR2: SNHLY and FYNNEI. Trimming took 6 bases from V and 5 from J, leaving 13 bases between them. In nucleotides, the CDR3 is TGTGCCAGCAGAGTGCTCCTAGCGGAGACCCAGTACTTC. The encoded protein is CASRVLLAETQYF.

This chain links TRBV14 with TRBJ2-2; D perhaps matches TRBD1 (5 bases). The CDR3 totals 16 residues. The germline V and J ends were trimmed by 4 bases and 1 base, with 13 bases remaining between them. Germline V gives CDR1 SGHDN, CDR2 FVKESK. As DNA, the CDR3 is TGTGCCAGCAGCCGGCAGGACACTATGAACACCGGGGAGCTGTTTTTT. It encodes CASSRQDTMNTGELFF.

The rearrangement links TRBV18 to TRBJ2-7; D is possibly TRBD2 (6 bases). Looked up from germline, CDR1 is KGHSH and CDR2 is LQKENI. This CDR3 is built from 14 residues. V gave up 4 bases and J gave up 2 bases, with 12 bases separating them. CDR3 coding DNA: TGTGCCAGCTCACACGGACTACGGACCTACGAGCAGTACTTC. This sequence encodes CASSHGLRTYEQYF.

The CDR3 sequence is CASSLAQDGPLHF. The CDR3 nucleotides are TGCGCCAGCAGCCTGGCACAGGACGGGCCCCTCCACTTT. This rearrangement joins TRBV5-1 to TRBJ1-6, with a tentative D call TRBD1 (5 bases). Trimming shortened V by 4 bases and J by 13 bases, and 15 bases separated the two germline ends. The CDR3 runs 13 residues. Germline V gene data show CDR1 as SGHRS and CDR2 as YFSETQ.

This CDR3 reads CAWSGDISNQPQHF. The CDR3 DNA reads TGTGCCTGGAGTGGGGACATAAGCAATCAGCCCCAGCATTTT. The chain combines TRBV30 with TRBJ1-5; tentatively, D is TRBD1 (6 bases). V was pared by 1 base and J by 1 base, with 8 bases between. The CDR3 runs to 14 residues. Looked up from germline, CDR1 is GTSNPN and CDR2 is SVGIG (reference sequence).

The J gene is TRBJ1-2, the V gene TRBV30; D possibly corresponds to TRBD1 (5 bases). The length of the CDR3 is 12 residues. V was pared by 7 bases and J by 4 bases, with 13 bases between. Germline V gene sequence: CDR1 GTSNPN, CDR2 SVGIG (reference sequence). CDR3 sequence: CALPTDLYGYTF. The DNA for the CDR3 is TGTGCCTTACCGACAGACCTCTATGGCTACACCTTC.

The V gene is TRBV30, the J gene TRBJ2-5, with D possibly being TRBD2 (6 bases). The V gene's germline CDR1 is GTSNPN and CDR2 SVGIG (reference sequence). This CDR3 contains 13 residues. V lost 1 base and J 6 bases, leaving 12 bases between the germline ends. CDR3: CAWSGLAIKTQYF. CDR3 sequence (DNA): TGTGCCTGGAGTGGTCTAGCGATTAAGACCCAGTACTTC.

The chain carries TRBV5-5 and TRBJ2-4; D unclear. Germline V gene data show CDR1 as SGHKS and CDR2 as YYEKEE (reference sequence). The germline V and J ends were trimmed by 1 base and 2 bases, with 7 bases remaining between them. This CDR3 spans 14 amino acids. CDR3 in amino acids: CASSLWGTKNIQYF. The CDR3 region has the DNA TGTGCCAGCAGCTTGTGGGGAACCAAAAACATTCAGTACTTC.

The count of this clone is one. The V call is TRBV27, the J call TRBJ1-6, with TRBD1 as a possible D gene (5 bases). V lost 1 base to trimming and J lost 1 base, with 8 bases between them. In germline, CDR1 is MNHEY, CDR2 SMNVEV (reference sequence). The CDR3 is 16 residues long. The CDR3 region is CASSLLRGSYNSPLHF. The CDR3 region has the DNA TGTGCCAGCAGTTTATTAAGGGGATCCTATAATTCACCCCTCCACTTT.

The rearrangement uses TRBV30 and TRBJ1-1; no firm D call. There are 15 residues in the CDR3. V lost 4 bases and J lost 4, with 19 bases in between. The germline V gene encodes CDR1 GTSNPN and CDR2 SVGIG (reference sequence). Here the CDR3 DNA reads TGTGCCTGGATTATATCTCGGTGGGGTACCACTGAAGCTTTCTTT. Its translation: CAWIISRWGTTEAFF.

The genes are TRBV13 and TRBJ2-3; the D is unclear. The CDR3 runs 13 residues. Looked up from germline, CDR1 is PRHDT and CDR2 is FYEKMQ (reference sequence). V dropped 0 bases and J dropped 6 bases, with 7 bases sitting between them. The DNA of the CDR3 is TGTGCCAGCAGCTTAGGAAAAGCGGATACGCAGTATTTT. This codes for CASSLGKADTQYF.